The TCR beta chain described here comes from a study of cytomegalovirus exposure and HLA in healthy donors. With regard to this clone: The antigen remains unidentified.

Use of 60 Vbeta and 13 Jbeta primers characterized the PCR. Sequencing used immunoSEQ multiplex PCR; TCRdb keeps in-frame clones, though not all of them. The sample shows roughly 140,000 clones, about 86% of them seen only once. Study-wide results and limits: When analyzed later, the rates of TCR association showed variation by HLA locus, with DRB1 the most and HLA-C the fewest. In a later analysis, common viral pathogens appeared linked to several of the most significant clusters. TCR sequences were mostly rare, though some public TCRs occurred in many donors.

This clonotype was sampled from a man in his forties or fifties in good health and CMV-seropositive. What was sequenced was PBMCs.

The CDR3 reads CASSSLIQDEQFF. DNA of the CDR3: TGTGCCAGCAGCTCCCTTATACAGGATGAGCAGTTCTTC. The rearrangement links TRBV7-8 to TRBJ2-1; D possibly corresponds to TRBD1 (5 bases). Trimming removed 4 bases at V and 8 bases at J, with 12 bases between. The CDR3 consists of 13 residues. Germline-derived CDR1 and CDR2 are SGHVS and FQNEAQ.